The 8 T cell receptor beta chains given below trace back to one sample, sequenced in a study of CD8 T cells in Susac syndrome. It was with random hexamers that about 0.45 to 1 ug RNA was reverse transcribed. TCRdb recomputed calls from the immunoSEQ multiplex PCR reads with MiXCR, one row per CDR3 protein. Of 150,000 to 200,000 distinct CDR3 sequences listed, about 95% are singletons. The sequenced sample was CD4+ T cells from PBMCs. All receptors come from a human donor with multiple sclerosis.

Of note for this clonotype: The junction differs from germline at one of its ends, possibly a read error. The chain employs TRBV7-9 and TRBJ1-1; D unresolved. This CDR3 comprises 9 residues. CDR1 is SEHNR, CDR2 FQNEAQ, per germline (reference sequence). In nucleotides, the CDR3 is TGCCTCGGGGACACTGAAGCTTTCTTT. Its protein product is CLGDTEAFF.

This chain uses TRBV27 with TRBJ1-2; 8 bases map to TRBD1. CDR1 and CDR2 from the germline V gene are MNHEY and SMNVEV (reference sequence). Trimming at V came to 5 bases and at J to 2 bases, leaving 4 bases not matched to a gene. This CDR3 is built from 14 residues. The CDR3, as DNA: TGTGCCAGCAGTAGAGCAGGGGGCAACTATGGCTACACCTTC. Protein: CASSRAGGNYGYTF.

The CDR3 DNA sequence: TGTGCCTGGACAGTGAGCACAGATACGCAGTATTTT. It encodes CAWTVSTDTQYF. The V gene is TRBV30, the J gene TRBJ2-3; D unclear. The CDR3 extends over 12 amino acids. Trimming pared 4 bases from V and 0 bases from J, leaving 5 bases between. Germline assignment: CDR1 GTSNPN and CDR2 SVGIG (reference sequence). Full variable domain (remainder filled in from reference TRBV30 and TRBJ2-3): SQTIHQWPATLVQPVGSPLSLECTVEGTSNPNLYWYRQAAGRGLQLLFYSVGIGQISSEVPQNLSASRPQDRQFILSSKKLLLSDSGFYLCAWTVSTDTQYFGPGTRLTVL.

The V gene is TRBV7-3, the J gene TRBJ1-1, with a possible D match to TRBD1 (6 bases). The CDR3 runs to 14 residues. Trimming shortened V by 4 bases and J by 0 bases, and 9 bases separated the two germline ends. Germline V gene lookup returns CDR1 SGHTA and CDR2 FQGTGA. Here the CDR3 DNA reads TGTGCCAGCAGCTCCACAGGGTTGAACACTGAAGCTTTCTTT. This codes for CASSSTGLNTEAFF.

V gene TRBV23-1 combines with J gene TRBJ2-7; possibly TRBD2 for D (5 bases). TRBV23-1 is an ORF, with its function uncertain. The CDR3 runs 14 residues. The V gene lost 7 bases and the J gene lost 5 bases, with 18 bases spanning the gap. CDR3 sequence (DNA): TGCGCCAGCACTCCGTCCGGGGATCTGAACGAGCAGTACTTC. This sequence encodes CASTPSGDLNEQYF.

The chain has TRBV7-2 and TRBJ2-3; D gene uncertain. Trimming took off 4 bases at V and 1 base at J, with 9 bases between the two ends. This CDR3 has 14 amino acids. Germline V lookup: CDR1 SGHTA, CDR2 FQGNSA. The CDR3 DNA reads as TGTGCCAGCAGCTCGGACGGTCGCACAGATACGCAGTATTTT. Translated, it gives CASSSDGRTDTQYF.

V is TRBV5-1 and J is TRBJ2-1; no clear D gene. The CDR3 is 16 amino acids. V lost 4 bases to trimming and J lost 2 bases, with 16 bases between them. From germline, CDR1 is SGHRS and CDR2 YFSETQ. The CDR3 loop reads CASSRGSSVTYNEQFF. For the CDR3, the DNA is TGCGCCAGCAGCCGTGGGTCGAGTGTGACCTACAATGAGCAGTTCTTC. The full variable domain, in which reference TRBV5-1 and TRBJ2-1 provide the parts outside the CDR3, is KAGVTQTPRYLIKTRGQQVTLSCSPISGHRSVSWYQQTPGQGLQFLFEYFSETQRNKGNFPGRFSGRQFSNSRSEMNVSTLELGDSALYLCASSRGSSVTYNEQFFGPGTRLTVL.

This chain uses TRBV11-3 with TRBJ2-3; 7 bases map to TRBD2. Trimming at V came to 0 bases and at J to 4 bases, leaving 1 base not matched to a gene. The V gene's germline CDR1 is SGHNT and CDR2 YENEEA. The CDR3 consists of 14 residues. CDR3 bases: TGTGCCAGCAGCTTAGAGCGGGAGTCAGATACGCAGTATTTT. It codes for CASSLERESDTQYF. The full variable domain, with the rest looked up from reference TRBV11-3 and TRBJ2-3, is EAGVVQSPRYKIIEKKQPVAFWCNPISGHNTLYWYLQNLGQGPELLIRYENEEAVDDSQLPKDRFSAERLKGVDSTLKIQPAELGDSAVYLCASSLERESDTQYFGPGTRLTVL.